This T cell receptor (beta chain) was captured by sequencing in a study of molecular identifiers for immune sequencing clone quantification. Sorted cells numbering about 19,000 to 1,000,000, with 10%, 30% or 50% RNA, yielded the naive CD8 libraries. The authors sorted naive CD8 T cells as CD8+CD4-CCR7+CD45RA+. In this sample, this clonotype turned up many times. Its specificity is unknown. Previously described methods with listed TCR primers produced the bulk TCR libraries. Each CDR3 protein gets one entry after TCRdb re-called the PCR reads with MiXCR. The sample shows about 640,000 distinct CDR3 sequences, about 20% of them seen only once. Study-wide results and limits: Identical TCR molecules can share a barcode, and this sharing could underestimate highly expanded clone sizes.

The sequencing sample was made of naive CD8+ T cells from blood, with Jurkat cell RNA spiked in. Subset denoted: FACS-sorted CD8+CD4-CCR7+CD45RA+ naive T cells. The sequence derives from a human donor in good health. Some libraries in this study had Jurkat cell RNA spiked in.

The CDR3 region has the DNA TGTGCCAGCAGTCGCTTCGTGGCCCCCACAGATACGCAGTATTTT. Its protein is CASSRFVAPTDTQYF. The chain is built from TRBV12-3 or TRBV12-4 and TRBJ2-3, with D uncertain. The CDR3 is 15 residues long. The ends were cut back, 5 bases at V and 2 bases at J, with 14 bases in the middle.